These 21 T cell receptor beta chains were sequenced from one sample in a study of T-cell memory formation after mild COVID-19. One entry per CDR3 protein results from TCRdb running MiXCR on the 5' RACE reads. Among approximately 400,000 distinct CDR3 sequences listed, 18% were seen once. The sequenced material came from PBMCs or a T cell subset sorted from them (not recorded which). Every receptor here comes from a man younger than 30 who had mild COVID-19 (a few samples of this study predate the infection). Cell type and time point are not known.

This clonotype showed up just a few times. This rearrangement joins TRBV7-9 to TRBJ2-1, with 8 nucleotides matching TRBD2. The CDR3 runs 15 residues. Germline CDR1 and CDR2: SEHNR and FQNEAQ (reference sequence). With 5 bases clipped from V and 0 bases from J, the junction kept 3 bases outside the gene matches. For the CDR3, the DNA is TGTGCCAGCAGCAGGAGCGGGAGCTCCTACAATGAGCAGTTCTTC. The encoded protein is CASSRSGSSYNEQFF.

There are a few counts of this clonotype. This chain connects TRBV11-2 to TRBJ2-2, with D possibly TRBD1 on 5 matching bases. The germline CDR1 and CDR2 sequences are SGHAT and FQNNGV. Trimming removed 0 bases at V and 6 bases at J, with 14 bases between. CDR3 length: 16 residues. The CDR3 spells CASSLEGLLHPGELFF. CDR3 DNA sequence: TGTGCCAGCAGCTTAGAGGGGCTACTCCATCCCGGGGAGCTGTTTTTT. Combining the CDR3 with reference TRBV11-2 and TRBJ2-2 gives the whole variable domain EAGVAQSPRYKIIEKRQSVAFWCNPISGHATLYWYQQILGQGPKLLIQFQNNGVVDDSQLPKDRFSAERLKGVDSTLKIQPAKLEDSAVYLCASSLEGLLHPGELFFGEGSRLTVL.

The genes are TRBV27 and TRBJ1-5; no reliable D call. Deletions cut 6 bases from V and 7 bases from J, with 13 bases between. Germline-derived CDR1 and CDR2 are MNHEY and SMNVEV (reference sequence). The CDR3 consists of 13 residues. The DNA for the CDR3 is TGTGCCAGCAGCCTAAATGATGGACAGCCCCAGCATTTT. Its translation is CASSLNDGQPQHF.

This clonotype was found a few times. The rearrangement links TRBV20-1 to TRBJ1-2; D is perhaps TRBD1 (5 bases). V was pared by 3 bases and J by 4 bases, with 12 bases between. This CDR3 region has 13 residues. CDR1 DFQATT and CDR2 SNEGSKA come from the germline V gene (reference sequence). CDR3 residues: CSASPVDSYGYTF. The CDR3 nucleotides are TGCAGTGCTAGCCCTGTTGACAGCTATGGCTACACCTTC.

This clonotype was picked up a small number of times. This chain connects TRBV4-3 to TRBJ2-1, with 7 bases matching TRBD1. Looked up from germline, CDR1 is LGHNA and CDR2 is YSLEER. The CDR3 has 15 residues. V lost 4 bases and J lost 2; bases outside the gene matches: 5. CDR3 sequence (DNA): TGCGCCAGCAGCCCAAGACAGGGTCCCTACAATGAGCAGTTCTTC. Its translation: CASSPRQGPYNEQFF.

This clonotype turned up a few times. The V and J genes are TRBV11-2 and TRBJ2-5; the D gene could be TRBD1 or TRBD2 (5 bases each). The germline V and J ends were trimmed by 4 bases and 5 bases, with 17 bases remaining between them. The CDR3 loop spans 15 amino acids. Germline assignment: CDR1 SGHAT and CDR2 FQNNGV. CDR3 coding DNA: TGTGCCAGCAGCTCCGGGGCTTCGGGTGTGGAGACCCAGTACTTC. Translation: CASSSGASGVETQYF.

The CDR3 sequence is CASGIPPTEAFF. DNA for the CDR3: TGTGCCAGCGGAATTCCTCCGACTGAAGCTTTCTTT. The chain employs TRBV3-1 and TRBJ1-1; D ambiguous. Germline-derived CDR1 and CDR2 are LGHDT and YNNKEL (reference sequence). This CDR3 spans 12 amino acids. V was pared by 8 bases and J by 5 bases, with 12 bases between.

Ten or more counts support this clonotype. The gene calls are TRBV7-8 and TRBJ2-3; tentatively, D is TRBD2 (5 bases). Germline V CDR1 and CDR2: SGHVS, FQNEAQ. The V gene lost 5 bases and the J gene lost 2 bases, with 11 bases spanning the gap. The CDR3 runs to 14 residues. The CDR3, as DNA: TGTGCCAGCAGCCCAGGAGACTACACAGATACGCAGTATTTT. Its translation: CASSPGDYTDTQYF.

This clonotype showed up many times. V gene TRBV7-2 combines with J gene TRBJ1-1; 7 nucleotides line up with TRBD1. The CDR3 runs to 13 residues. The trim removed 10 bases at V and 0 bases at J, leaving 5 bases unmatched. Germline assignment: CDR1 SGHTA and CDR2 FQGNSA. CDR3 in DNA: TGTGCCACCCGACAGGGATTGAACACTGAAGCTTTCTTT. This sequence encodes CATRQGLNTEAFF. Variable domain in full (rest from reference TRBV7-2 and TRBJ1-1): GAGVSQSPSNKVTEKGKDVELRCDPISGHTALYWYRQSLGQGLEFLIYFQGNSAPDKSGLPSDRFSAERTGGSVSTLTIQRTQQEDSAVYLCATRQGLNTEAFFGQGTRLTVV.

This chain joins TRBV3-1 and TRBJ2-7; D gene unclear. Germline loops: CDR1 LGHDT, CDR2 YNNKEL (reference sequence). The V end lost 3 bases, the J end lost 6 bases, and 12 bases lay between the germline ends. The CDR3 runs 13 residues. The CDR3 here is CASSQGVSGEQYV. As DNA, the CDR3 is TGTGCCAGCAGCCAGGGTGTTTCAGGCGAGCAGTACGTC.

The chain uses TRBV3-1 and TRBJ2-7; 9 bases agree with TRBD2. The germline gives CDR1 LGHDT, CDR2 YNNKEL (reference sequence). V dropped 3 bases and J dropped 7; count of bases not matched to a gene: 13. The CDR3 has 16 amino acids. The CDR3 bases are TGTGCCAGCAGCCACGCGGGGGGGACCCGGCGGGAAGAGCAGTACTTC. Translated: CASSHAGGTRREEQYF.

The chain combines TRBV5-6 with TRBJ1-2; D possibly corresponds to TRBD1 (6 bases). Germline CDR1 reads SGHDT; CDR2 reads YYEEEE. Trimming took 1 base from V and 8 from J, leaving 18 bases between them. This CDR3 spans 15 amino acids. Here the CDR3 reads CASSLPTTGSGGYTF. In nucleotides, the CDR3 is TGTGCCAGCAGCTTGCCTACGACAGGTTCGGGAGGCTACACCTTC.

The V gene is TRBV10-3, the J gene TRBJ2-3, with D perhaps matching TRBD1 (5 bases). V was pared by 10 bases and J by 2 bases, with 16 bases between. This CDR3 has 14 residues. The germline CDR1 and CDR2 sequences are ENHRY and SYGVKD. The CDR3 bases are TGTGCCAGCTTAGGGGCGGTTTCCACAGATACGCAGTATTTT. As protein: CASLGAVSTDTQYF.

The V gene is TRBV28, the J gene TRBJ2-4; perhaps D is TRBD1 or TRBD2 (6 bases each). Trimming took 2 bases from V and 0 from J, leaving 11 bases between them. In germline, CDR1 is MDHEN, CDR2 SYDVKM. This CDR3 region has 16 residues. This chain's CDR3 is CASSLIGGLAKNIQYF. DNA of the CDR3: TGTGCCAGCAGTTTAATTGGGGGGCTAGCCAAAAACATTCAGTACTTC. The whole variable domain, remainder taken from reference TRBV28 and TRBJ2-4, is DVKVTQSSRYLVKRTGEKVFLECVQDMDHENMFWYRQDPGLGLRLIYFSYDVKMKEKGDIPEGYSVSREKKERFSLILESASTNQTSMYLCASSLIGGLAKNIQYFGAGTRLSVL.

The V and J genes are TRBV18 and TRBJ1-2, with 7 bases aligning to TRBD1. J was trimmed by 3 bases and V by 3 bases; bases with no gene match: 4. Per germline, CDR1 KGHSH and CDR2 LQKENI. The CDR3 consists of 14 residues. The DNA of the CDR3 is TGTGCCAGCTCACCCGGGACAGCTTACTATGGCTACACCTTC. It is translated as CASSPGTAYYGYTF.

This clonotype was picked up a small number of times. The chain is built from TRBV5-1 and TRBJ1-2, with 12 bases fitting TRBD1. The CDR3 runs 14 residues. The germline V gene has CDR1 SGHRS and CDR2 YFSETQ. Trimming removed 3 bases from V and 6 bases from J; junction bases left unmatched: 3. The CDR3 coding sequence is TGCGCCAGCAGCTCTGGGACAGGGGGCAATGGCTACACCTTC. It yields the protein CASSSGTGGNGYTF.

The chain uses TRBV4-1 and TRBJ2-1; TRBD2 aligns across 7 bases. The germline V gene has CDR1 MGHRA and CDR2 YSYEKL. After removal of 0 bases from V and 7 bases from J, the junction contained 6 bases not matched to a gene. The CDR3 runs to 15 residues. CDR3: CASSQERGVVNEQFF. The CDR3 coding sequence is TGCGCCAGCAGCCAAGAACGGGGGGTGGTAAATGAGCAGTTCTTC.

This clonotype occurred a few times. The chain combines TRBV20-1 with TRBJ2-3, with no clear D. Germline CDR1 and CDR2: DFQATT and SNEGSKA (reference sequence). The CDR3 runs to 12 residues. Trimming removed 3 bases from V and 2 bases from J, with 6 bases in between. The CDR3 nucleotides are TGCAGTGCTAGGGACCACACAGATACGCAGTATTTT. Amino acid sequence: CSARDHTDTQYF.

This clonotype was seen only a few times. The chain is built from TRBV5-1 and TRBJ1-4; D might be TRBD1 (6 bases). Trimming took 4 bases from V and 5 from J, leaving 18 bases between them. The CDR3 is 16 amino acids. Per germline, CDR1 SGHRS and CDR2 YFSETQ. In DNA form, the CDR3 reads TGCGCCAGCAGCGGTAGCCGACAGGCGGAGAATGAAAAACTGTTTTTT. It yields the protein CASSGSRQAENEKLFF.

This clonotype was recorded at least ten times. The rearrangement uses TRBV7-7 and TRBJ2-1, with 7 bases matching TRBD2. The CDR3 covers 14 residues. In germline, CDR1 is SSHAT, CDR2 FNYEAQ (reference sequence). V was pared by 3 bases and J by 8 bases, with 7 bases of the junction left unmatched. The CDR3 coding sequence is TGTGCCAGCAGCTTGCGACTAGCTGCCGATGAGCAGTTCTTC. It translates to CASSLRLAADEQFF. The full variable domain, rest sourced from reference TRBV7-7 and TRBJ2-1, is GAGVSQSPRYKVTKRGQDVTLRCDPISSHATLYWYQQALGQGPEFLTYFNYEAQPDKSGLPSDRFSAERPEGSISTLTIQRTEQRDSAMYRCASSLRLAADEQFFGPGTRLTVL.

This clonotype was seen only a few times. The rearrangement joins TRBV5-1 to TRBJ2-5; 7 bases fit TRBD1. The V gene end was trimmed by 0 bases and the J gene end by 4 bases; junction bases not matched to a gene: 3. CDR1 and CDR2 (germline): SGHRS, YFSETQ. This CDR3 comprises 14 residues. The CDR3: CASSLGDSGETQYF. DNA of the CDR3: TGCGCCAGCAGCTTGGGGGACAGTGGAGAGACCCAGTACTTC.